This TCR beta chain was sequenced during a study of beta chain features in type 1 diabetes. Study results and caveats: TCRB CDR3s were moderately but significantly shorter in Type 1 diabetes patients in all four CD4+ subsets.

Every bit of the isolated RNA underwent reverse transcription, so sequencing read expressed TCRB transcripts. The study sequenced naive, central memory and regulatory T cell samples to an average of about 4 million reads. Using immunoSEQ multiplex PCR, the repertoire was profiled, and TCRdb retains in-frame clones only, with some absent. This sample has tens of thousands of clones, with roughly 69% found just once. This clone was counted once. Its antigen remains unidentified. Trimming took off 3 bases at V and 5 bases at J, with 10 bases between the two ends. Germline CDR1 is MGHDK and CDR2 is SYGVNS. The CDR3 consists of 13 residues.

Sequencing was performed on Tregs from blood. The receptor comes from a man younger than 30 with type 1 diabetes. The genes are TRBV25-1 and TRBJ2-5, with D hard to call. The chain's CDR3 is CASSDDLFETQYF. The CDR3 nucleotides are TGTGCCAGCAGTGATGACTTATTCGAGACCCAGTACTTC.